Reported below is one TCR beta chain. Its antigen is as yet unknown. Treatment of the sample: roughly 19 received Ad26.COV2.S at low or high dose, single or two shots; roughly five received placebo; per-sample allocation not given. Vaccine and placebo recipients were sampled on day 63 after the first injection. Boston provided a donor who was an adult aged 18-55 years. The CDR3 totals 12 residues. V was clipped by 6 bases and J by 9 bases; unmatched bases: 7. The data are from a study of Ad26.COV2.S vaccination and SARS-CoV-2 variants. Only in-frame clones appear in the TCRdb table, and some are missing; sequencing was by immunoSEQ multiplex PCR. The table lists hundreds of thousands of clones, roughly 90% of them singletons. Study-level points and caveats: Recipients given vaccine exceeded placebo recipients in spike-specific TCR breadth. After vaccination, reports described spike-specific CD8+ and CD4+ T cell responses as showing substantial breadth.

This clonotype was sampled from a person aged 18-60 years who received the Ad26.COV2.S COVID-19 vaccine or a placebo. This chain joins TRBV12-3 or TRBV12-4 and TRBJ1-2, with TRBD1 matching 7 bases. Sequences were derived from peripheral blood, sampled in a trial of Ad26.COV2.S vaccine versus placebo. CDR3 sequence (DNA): TGTGCCAGCAGCTCAAACAGGGGACGCTACACCTTC. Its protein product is CASSSNRGRYTF.